Here is one T cell receptor beta chain with its context. Its antigen is unknown. This entry belongs to a study of T cell responses to AZD1222 COVID-19 vaccine. Measured with immunoSEQ multiplex PCR; TCRdb has only the in-frame clones, and not every one. The table shows about 120,000 clones, with 93% occurring only once. The V segment lost 4 bases and the J segment 8 bases; nucleotides outside the gene matches: 2. Germline CDR1 reads SGDLS; CDR2 reads YYNGEE. The CDR3 contains 12 residues. Study outcomes and limitations: The peak T cell response came first, and repertoires were sampled only after it.

The sample here was peripheral blood, taken 28 days after the second AZD1222 dose. The chain combines TRBV9 with TRBJ2-1; 8 bases line up with TRBD2. This TCR derives from an adult who received the AZD1222 COVID-19 vaccine. CDR3 sequence (DNA): TGTGCCAGCAGCCCGGGGGGGGATGAGCAGTTCTTC. Encoded protein: CASSPGGDEQFF.